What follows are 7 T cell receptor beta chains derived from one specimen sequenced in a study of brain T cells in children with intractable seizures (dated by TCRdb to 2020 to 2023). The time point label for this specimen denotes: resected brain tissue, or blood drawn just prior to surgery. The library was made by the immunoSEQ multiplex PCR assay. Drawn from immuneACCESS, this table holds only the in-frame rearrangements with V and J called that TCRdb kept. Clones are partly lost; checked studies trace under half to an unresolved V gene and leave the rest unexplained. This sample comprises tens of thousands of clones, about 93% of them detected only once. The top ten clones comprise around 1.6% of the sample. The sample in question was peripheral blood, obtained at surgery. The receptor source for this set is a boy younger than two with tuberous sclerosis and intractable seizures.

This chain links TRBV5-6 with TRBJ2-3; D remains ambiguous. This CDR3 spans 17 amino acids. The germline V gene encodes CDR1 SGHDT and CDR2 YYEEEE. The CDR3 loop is CKPKLPARRHGTDTQYF. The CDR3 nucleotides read TGTAAACCTAAACTGCCCGCTAGAAGGCACGGGACAGATACGCAGTATTTT.

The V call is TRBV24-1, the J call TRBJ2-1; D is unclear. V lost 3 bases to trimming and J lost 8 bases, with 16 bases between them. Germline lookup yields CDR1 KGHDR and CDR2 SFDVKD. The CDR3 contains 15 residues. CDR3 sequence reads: CATSDPLNGRDEQFF. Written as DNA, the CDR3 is TGTGCCACCAGTGATCCCCTAAACGGTAGGGATGAGCAGTTCTTC.

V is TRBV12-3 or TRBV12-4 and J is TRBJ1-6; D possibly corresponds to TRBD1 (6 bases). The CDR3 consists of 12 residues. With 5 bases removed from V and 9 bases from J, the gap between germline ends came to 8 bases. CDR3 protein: CASSNRVSPLHF. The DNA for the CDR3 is TGTGCCAGCAGTAACAGGGTTTCACCCCTCCACTTT.

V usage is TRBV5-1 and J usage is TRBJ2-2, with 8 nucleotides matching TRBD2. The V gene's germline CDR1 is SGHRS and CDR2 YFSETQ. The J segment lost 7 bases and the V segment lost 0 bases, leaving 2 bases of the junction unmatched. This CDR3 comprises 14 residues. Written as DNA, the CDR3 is TGCGCCAGCAGCTTGGGAGCGGGGGTCGGGGAGCTGTTTTTT. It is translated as CASSLGAGVGELFF.

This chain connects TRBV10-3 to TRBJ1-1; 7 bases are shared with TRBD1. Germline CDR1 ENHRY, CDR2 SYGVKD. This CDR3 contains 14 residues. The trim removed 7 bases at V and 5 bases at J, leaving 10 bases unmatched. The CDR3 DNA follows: TGTGCCATCACCCAGGGGGTTCGAGAAACTGAAGCTTTCTTT. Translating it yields CAITQGVRETEAFF.

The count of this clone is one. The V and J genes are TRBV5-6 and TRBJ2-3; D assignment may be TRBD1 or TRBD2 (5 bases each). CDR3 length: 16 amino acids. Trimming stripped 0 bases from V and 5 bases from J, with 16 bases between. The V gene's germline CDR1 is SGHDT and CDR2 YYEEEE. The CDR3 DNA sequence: TGTGCCAGCAGCTTGGGGAACAGTGGGGCGGGAGATACGCAGTATTTT. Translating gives CASSLGNSGAGDTQYF.

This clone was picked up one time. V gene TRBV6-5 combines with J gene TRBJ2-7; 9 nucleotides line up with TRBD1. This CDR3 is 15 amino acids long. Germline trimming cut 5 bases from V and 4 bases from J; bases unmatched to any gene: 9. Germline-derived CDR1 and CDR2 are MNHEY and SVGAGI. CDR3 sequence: CASSRQDRGPYEQYF. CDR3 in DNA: TGTGCCAGCAGTCGCCAGGACAGGGGTCCTTACGAGCAGTACTTC.